The T cell receptor beta chain under discussion was sequenced for a study of cytomegalovirus exposure and HLA in healthy donors. PCR involved 60 Vbeta and 13 Jbeta primers. The repertoire was sequenced with immunoSEQ multiplex PCR; TCRdb's copy has only in-frame clones and lacks some. This table holds 65,000 to 70,000 clones, less than 75% found once. The V gene lost 1 base and the J gene lost 3 bases, with 10 bases spanning the gap. Germline V CDR1 and CDR2: SGHAT, FQDESV (reference sequence). The CDR3 length is 14 residues. Overall study results and limits: V- and J-gene trimming of TCR beta was linked (in a later analysis) to a missense DCLRE1C variant. Among CMV-associated TCR beta chains, most appeared HLA-restricted in a later analysis.

Comment on this clone: Its antigen is still unknown.

The genes are TRBV11-1 and TRBJ2-7, with D possibly TRBD2 on 7 matching bases. Source material: PBMCs. The clonotype originates from a young woman in good health and CMV-seronegative. The CDR3 loop is CASSLEGGHYEQYF. CDR3 nucleotide sequence: TGTGCCAGCAGCTTAGAGGGGGGGCACTACGAGCAGTACTTC.